The next 5 T cell receptor beta chains were all read from a single sample in a study of blood T cell repertoires in COVID-19. Libraries were prepared by immunoSEQ multiplex PCR; TCRdb keeps only in-frame clonotypes and omits some of them. This sample yields 250,000 to 350,000 clones, of which around 84% are seen a single time; roughly 10% belongs to the top ten. The sequenced sample consisted of PBMCs or T cells enriched from blood (not recorded which). These receptor sequences come from a young woman who had recovered from COVID-19.

Here the CDR3 reads CASTAGVYEQYF. In DNA, the CDR3 is TGTGCCAGCACGGCAGGGGTCTACGAGCAGTACTTC. The chain uses TRBV28 and TRBJ2-7; possibly TRBD1 for D (6 bases). This CDR3 is built from 12 residues. The V end was cut by 7 bases, the J end by 3 bases, with 10 bases between. Germline lookup yields CDR1 MDHEN and CDR2 SYDVKM.

The chain recombines TRBV30 with TRBJ2-5, with D possibly being TRBD1 (6 bases). Trimming cost V 2 bases and J 2 bases, with 15 bases left between them. The CDR3 is 15 residues long. The germline V gene encodes CDR1 GTSNPN and CDR2 SVGIG (reference sequence). CDR3 residues: CAWSKTRTAQETQYF. The CDR3 region has the DNA TGTGCCTGGAGTAAAACGAGGACAGCTCAAGAGACCCAGTACTTC.

The chain uses TRBV5-1 and TRBJ1-6, with TRBD1 identical over 9 bases. There are 16 residues in the CDR3. Germline V gives CDR1 SGHRS, CDR2 YFSETQ. Unmatched junction bases numbered 9, after V lost 1 base and J lost 10 bases. The CDR3, as DNA: TGCGCCAGCAGCTTGTCTAGGGACAGGGTCGGGTCACCCCTCCACTTT. This translates into CASSLSRDRVGSPLHF.

This chain connects TRBV3-1 (or the pseudogene TRBV3-2) to TRBJ1-6; 12 positions match TRBD1. V was pared by 3 bases and J by 10 bases, with 10 bases of the junction left unmatched. This CDR3 is 17 amino acids long. Germline V CDR1 and CDR2: LGHDT, YNNKEL (reference sequence). In DNA, the CDR3 is TGTGCCAGCAGCCATGCATACCGGGACAGGGGGCTATCACCCCTCCACTTT. It encodes CASSHAYRDRGLSPLHF.

V is TRBV5-8 and J is TRBJ1-5; D uncertain. Germline V gene data show CDR1 as SGHTS and CDR2 as YDEGEE. Trimming removed 1 base at V and 0 bases at J, with 11 bases between. This CDR3 comprises 16 residues. Here the CDR3 DNA reads TGTGCCAGCAGCTTGCCGGGGTTACGTAGCAATCAGCCCCAGCATTTT. Protein sequence: CASSLPGLRSNQPQHF.